The rows below give T cell receptor beta chains drawn from one sample of a study of beta chain features in type 1 diabetes. Clones were read by immunoSEQ multiplex PCR, and TCRdb kept only the in-frame ones, dropping some. The sample shows 280,000 or so clones, 14% to 15% of them seen only once. The sample was naive CD4+ T cells from blood. The receptors originated from a man aged 18 to 29 with type 1 diabetes. Each CDR3 is given with its conserved first and last residue. Fields, in order: D gene, clone size, V gene, J gene, CDR3 DNA, CDR3 protein. A D gene is named only where the DNA matches it firmly. Where a row states a size, it is once, few, many or the class of an expanded clone; other rows omit it.

D: NA; size: few; V: TRBV25-1; J: TRBJ1-1; DNA: TGTGCCAGCAGTGTACTCACAGGGTCAGAAGCTTTCTTT; CDR3: CASSVLTGSEAFF
D: NA; size: few; V: TRBV29-1; J: TRBJ2-5; DNA: TGCAGCGTTCCTCGGGGGGCGGGTCAAGAGACCCAGTACTTC; CDR3: CSVPRGAGQETQYF
D: NA; size: NA; V: TRBV7-2; J: TRBJ2-7; DNA: TGTGCCAGCAGCTTAGTAGGGGTCTGCTCCTACGAGCAGTACTTC; CDR3: CASSLVGVCSYEQYF
D: NA; size: NA; V: TRBV5-1; J: TRBJ1-1; DNA: TGCGCCAGCAGCTTGGCCCAGGGAGCGGGACTAAACCCCCGCTTCGCTGAAGCTTTCTTT; CDR3: CASSLAQGAGLNPRFAEAFF
D: TRBD2; size: NA; V: TRBV30; J: TRBJ2-1; DNA: TGTGCCTGGACGGCGGGGGGGGACAATGAGCAGTTCTTC; CDR3: CAWTAGGDNEQFF
D: NA; size: NA; V: TRBV4-1; J: TRBJ2-7; DNA: TGCGCCAGCAGCCAAGAGATTGCGCTAGTTGGGTACGAGCAGTACTTC; CDR3: CASSQEIALVGYEQYF
D: TRBD1; size: NA; V: TRBV30; J: TRBJ1-1; DNA: TGTGCCTGGACCCAAACAGGGGGCGGTGGGGCTTTCTTT; CDR3: CAWTQTGGGGAFF
D: NA; size: NA; V: TRBV18; J: TRBJ2-4; DNA: TGTGCCAGCTCACCCCTAGCCAAAAACATTCAGTACTTC; CDR3: CASSPLAKNIQYF
D: TRBD1; size: few; V: TRBV2; J: TRBJ2-3; DNA: TGTGCCAGCAGTGAAGAGGGACAGGGCGTAGATACGCAGTATTTT; CDR3: CASSEEGQGVDTQYF
D: NA; size: NA; V: TRBV7-2; J: TRBJ2-5; DNA: TGTGCCAGCAGGGCAGTGGTCCGAGAGACCCAGTACTTC; CDR3: CASRAVVRETQYF
D: NA; size: NA; V: TRBV15; J: TRBJ2-1; DNA: TGTGCCACCAGCTTACTGACCTACAATGAGCAGTTCTTC; CDR3: CATSLLTYNEQFF
D: NA; size: NA; V: TRBV9; J: TRBJ2-7; DNA: TGTGCCAGCAGCCCCTTGGGGCTGTCCTACGAGCAGTACTTC; CDR3: CASSPLGLSYEQYF
D: TRBD2; size: NA; V: TRBV2; J: TRBJ2-3; DNA: TGTGCCAGCATCGGGACTAGCGGGAGTTCAGATACGCAGTATTTT; CDR3: CASIGTSGSSDTQYF
D: TRBD1; size: few; V: TRBV28; J: TRBJ2-7; DNA: TGTGCCAGCAGCGGACAGGGACCTTTCTACGAGCAGTACTTC; CDR3: CASSGQGPFYEQYF
D: TRBD1; size: few; V: TRBV4-1; J: TRBJ2-1; DNA: TGCGCCAGCAGCCCCTTTGGTGCTACAGGGGCCTACAATGAGCAGTTCTTC; CDR3: CASSPFGATGAYNEQFF
D: TRBD1; size: few; V: TRBV5-1; J: TRBJ2-2; DNA: TGCGCCAGCAGCTTTCAGGGGGCAGAGGAGCTGTTTTTT; CDR3: CASSFQGAEELFF
D: NA; size: NA; V: TRBV6-4; J: TRBJ2-1; DNA: TGTGCCAGCAGTGACTCCGGAGCCCGAAATGAGCAGTTCTTC; CDR3: CASSDSGARNEQFF
D: NA; size: NA; V: TRBV15; J: TRBJ1-2; DNA: TGTGCCACCAGCGAGCGGGACGGATTCTATGTGGGCTACACCTTC; CDR3: CATSERDGFYVGYTF
D: NA; size: few; V: TRBV4-2; J: TRBJ2-1; DNA: TGTGCCAGCAGCCAATACATCGGTCCCCGGGATGAGCAGTTCTTC; CDR3: CASSQYIGPRDEQFF
D: NA; size: few; V: TRBV5-6; J: TRBJ2-1; DNA: TGTGCCAGCAGCTTAGTAGCGTGGGGTGAGCAGTTCTTC; CDR3: CASSLVAWGEQFF
D: TRBD1; size: NA; V: TRBV7-9; J: TRBJ1-6; DNA: TGTGCCAGCACTCCGGGACAGGGCGATTCACCCCTCCACTTT; CDR3: CASTPGQGDSPLHF
D: TRBD2; size: NA; V: TRBV30; J: TRBJ2-3; DNA: TGTGCCTGGAGTGTATACGGGACCGGGACTAGAGTTGGGGAGTACACAGATACGCAGTATTTT; CDR3: CAWSVYGTGTRVGEYTDTQYF
D: NA; size: NA; V: TRBV2; J: TRBJ1-3; DNA: TGTGCCAGCACCAGGGCCTCTGGAAACACCATATATTTT; CDR3: CASTRASGNTIYF
D: NA; size: NA; V: TRBV7-2; J: TRBJ2-3; DNA: TGTGCCAGCAGCTTAACGGGTACCACAGATACGCAGTATTTT; CDR3: CASSLTGTTDTQYF
D: NA; size: NA; V: TRBV28; J: TRBJ2-7; DNA: TGTGCCAGCACCTCTCCCTCAGGGGACCTCTCCTACGAGCAGTACTTC; CDR3: CASTSPSGDLSYEQYF
D: TRBD2; size: NA; V: TRBV5-4; J: TRBJ2-7; DNA: TGTGCCAGCAGCTTTCGGGACTACCGATCCTACGAGCAGTACTTC; CDR3: CASSFRDYRSYEQYF
D: TRBD2; size: NA; V: TRBV11-3; J: TRBJ2-1; DNA: TGTGCCAGCAGCTACGGACTAGCGGCAGAGAATGAGCAGTTCTTC; CDR3: CASSYGLAAENEQFF
D: NA; size: few; V: TRBV19; J: TRBJ2-7; DNA: TGTGCCAGTACCGCCCCGGGGTCCTACGAGCAGTACTTC; CDR3: CASTAPGSYEQYF
D: NA; size: few; V: TRBV6-1; J: TRBJ2-7; DNA: TGTGCCAGCAGTGTGGGTCGGACTCCGAAAATCTACGAGCAGTACTTC; CDR3: CASSVGRTPKIYEQYF
D: NA; size: NA; V: TRBV15; J: TRBJ2-5; DNA: TGTGCCACCAGCAGAGAACCGGGGATAGAGACCCAGTACTTC; CDR3: CATSREPGIETQYF
D: TRBD2; size: NA; V: TRBV18; J: TRBJ2-5; DNA: TGTGCCAGCTCACCAGGGCCAGGGAGGGAAGAGACCCAGTACTTC; CDR3: CASSPGPGREETQYF
D: TRBD1; size: many; V: TRBV19; J: TRBJ2-7; DNA: TGTGCCAGTAGCCCGACAGGGGGCTACGAGCAGTACTTC; CDR3: CASSPTGGYEQYF
D: TRBD2; size: few; V: TRBV4-1; J: TRBJ2-3; DNA: TGCGCCAGCAGCCGCTTCCAATCGTCTAGCGGGAGGACCAGCACAGATACGCAGTATTTT; CDR3: CASSRFQSSSGRTSTDTQYF
D: NA; size: few; V: TRBV5-4; J: TRBJ2-7; DNA: TGTGCCAGCAGCTTGGCTCTCGAGTACGAGCAGTACTTC; CDR3: CASSLALEYEQYF
D: TRBD1; size: NA; V: TRBV5-1; J: TRBJ2-7; DNA: TGCGCCAGCAGCCACGCCGGGACAGGTCACTCCTACGAGCAGTACTTC; CDR3: CASSHAGTGHSYEQYF
D: TRBD1; size: once; V: TRBV11-3; J: TRBJ2-3; DNA: TGTGCCAGCAGCCCAGGACAGGGACGAGGAGATACGCAGTATTTT; CDR3: CASSPGQGRGDTQYF
D: TRBD2; size: few; V: TRBV18; J: TRBJ2-1; DNA: TGTGCCAGCTCAGCCCAGCGGGGGGACTACAATGAGCAGTTCTTC; CDR3: CASSAQRGDYNEQFF
D: NA; size: NA; V: TRBV15; J: TRBJ2-3; DNA: TGTGCCACCAGCAGAGATACTGCCGCGCAGTATTTT; CDR3: CATSRDTAAQYF
D: TRBD1; size: NA; V: TRBV10-3; J: TRBJ2-7; DNA: TGTGCCATCAGTGAGGGACAGGGTGGCGAGCAGTACTTC; CDR3: CAISEGQGGEQYF
D: NA; size: NA; V: TRBV19; J: TRBJ2-6; DNA: TGTGCCAGTAGTATAGCTAGTGGGGCCAACGTCCTGACTTTC; CDR3: CASSIASGANVLTF
D: NA; size: few; V: TRBV7-2; J: TRBJ2-7; DNA: TGTGCCAGCAGCTTCAATATGGGGCGGGGTTCCTACGAGCAGTACTTC; CDR3: CASSFNMGRGSYEQYF
D: NA; size: few; V: TRBV7-9; J: TRBJ1-5; DNA: TGTGCCAGCAGTTCACAAACGCAGCCCCAGCATTTT; CDR3: CASSSQTQPQHF
D: TRBD2; size: few; V: TRBV6-5; J: TRBJ2-3; DNA: TGTGCCAGCAGTTACTCCTTAGCGGGTAGCACAGATACGCAGTATTTT; CDR3: CASSYSLAGSTDTQYF
D: TRBD1; size: NA; V: TRBV18; J: TRBJ1-5; DNA: TGTGCCAGCTCACCACTCTCAGGGACAGTCAATCAGCCCCAGCATTTT; CDR3: CASSPLSGTVNQPQHF
D: TRBD1; size: many; V: TRBV30; J: TRBJ2-7; DNA: TGTGCCTGGAACAGGGGCTACGAGCAGTACTTC; CDR3: CAWNRGYEQYF
D: TRBD1; size: NA; V: TRBV28; J: TRBJ2-3; DNA: TGTGCCAGCAGTTCCGAGGACAGGGGGAGTGGTACGCAGTATTTT; CDR3: CASSSEDRGSGTQYF
D: NA; size: few; V: TRBV7-9; J: TRBJ2-7; DNA: TGTGCCAGCAGCTTAGCTGGCGGGGACGAGCAGTACTTC; CDR3: CASSLAGGDEQYF
D: TRBD1; size: few; V: TRBV27; J: TRBJ2-7; DNA: TGTGCCAGCAGTCAGTGGGACAGGGGGCGAGAGCAGTACTTC; CDR3: CASSQWDRGREQYF
D: TRBD1; size: few; V: TRBV29-1; J: TRBJ2-7; DNA: TGCAGCGTTGAGGGCCCAGGGGGCGGACGATATGGGCAGTACTTC; CDR3: CSVEGPGGGRYGQYF
D: NA; size: NA; V: TRBV5-8; J: TRBJ1-5; DNA: TGTGCCAGCAGCCGACAGACAAGCAAGCCCCAGCATTTT; CDR3: CASSRQTSKPQHF